The T cell receptor beta chain described here comes from a study of blood T cell repertoires in COVID-19. Study in general: Whether acute or convalescent, the COVID-19 samples came from the United States, Italy and Spain.

This study enrolled people aged roughly 18 to 100 from approximately 25 US geographic areas. This CDR3 has 12 residues. Deletions cut 2 bases from V and 11 bases from J, with 9 bases between. Original processing methods: Reference gene primer amplification gave estimated nucleated cell counts. Some clones are missing from TCRdb's copy, which holds only in-frame ones; the method was immunoSEQ multiplex PCR. That table gives V, J and clone size, and the DNA gave D and trimming. The table lists hundreds of thousands of clones, just under 90% of them singletons. The source of this sequence is a woman in her twenties or thirties with acute COVID-19. The rearrangement joins TRBV12-3 or TRBV12-4 to TRBJ1-4; no reliable D call. The sample consisted of PBMCs or T cells enriched from blood (not recorded which). The CDR3 is CASSLPGSKLFF. The CDR3 region has the DNA TGTGCCAGCAGTTTACCGGGGTCGAAACTGTTTTTT.